These 32 T cell receptor beta chains were all obtained from the same sample, sequenced in a study of identical twins. TCRdb re-called the 5' RACE reads with MiXCR, one entry per CDR3 protein. The table has 550,000 to 800,000 distinct CDR3 sequences, around 7.5% seen once. The data also belong to a second study, concerning yellow fever vaccine responses in identical twins.

The sample comprised PBMCs. These receptors came from a woman aged 18-30 years in good health.

The rearrangement uses TRBV9 and TRBJ2-2; 10 nucleotides agree with TRBD2. CDR1 is SGDLS and CDR2 is YYNGEE in the germline V gene. The V gene end was trimmed by 2 bases and the J gene end by 5 bases; junction bases not matched to a gene: 6. This CDR3 is built from 16 residues. CDR3 loop: CASSVRSAGGTGELFF. CDR3 coding DNA: TGTGCCAGCAGCGTCCGATCAGCGGGAGGGACCGGGGAGCTGTTTTTT.

This clonotype was recorded a few times. This chain connects TRBV29-1 to TRBJ1-5; D call uncertain. CDR1 and CDR2 (germline): SQVTM, ANQGSEA. The V gene lost 3 bases and the J gene lost 6 bases, with 21 bases spanning the gap. This CDR3 comprises 16 residues. CDR3 nucleotides: TGCAGCGTTGAGACCAAGATCCCCCGGTCCTCTCAGCCCCAGCATTTT. It is translated as CSVETKIPRSSQPQHF.

V is TRBV4-1 and J is TRBJ2-5, with D possibly being TRBD2 (7 bases). CDR1 MGHRA and CDR2 YSYEKL come from the germline V gene. Deletions cut 0 bases from V and 2 bases from J, with 16 bases between. This CDR3 is 17 amino acids long. The CDR3 DNA reads as TGCGCCAGCAGCCAAGATAGGGGGGGCGCGGGACAAGAGACCCAGTACTTC. Its translation is CASSQDRGGAGQETQYF.

J is TRBJ1-1 and V is TRBV27; TRBD1 matches 8 bases. Per germline, CDR1 MNHEY and CDR2 SMNVEV (reference sequence). The CDR3 sequence is 15 residues long. V gave up 6 bases and J gave up 4 bases; unmatched junction bases: 10. The CDR3: CASRARTGGGTEAFF. As DNA, the CDR3 is TGTGCCAGCAGGGCACGAACAGGGGGGGGCACTGAAGCTTTCTTT.

This clonotype was counted ten times or more. The CDR3 DNA reads TGTGCCAGCAGTTACTCGCCGGGGTCGTATGGCTACACCTTC. It encodes CASSYSPGSYGYTF. This sequence joins TRBV6-5 and TRBJ1-2; no definite D call. Germline V gene data show CDR1 as MNHEY and CDR2 as SVGAGI. This CDR3 region has 14 residues. V lost 0 bases and J lost 5, with 10 bases in between.

This clonotype has ten or more counts. The rearrangement uses TRBV20-1 and TRBJ1-1; D possibly corresponds to TRBD1 (5 bases). Germline CDR1 DFQATT, CDR2 SNEGSKA (reference sequence). V lost 5 bases to trimming and J lost 3 bases, with 7 bases between them. The CDR3 loop spans 11 amino acids. CDR3 bases: TGCAGTGCTCGAGGGGACACTGAAGCTTTCTTT. Its protein is CSARGDTEAFF.

This chain joins TRBV12-3 or TRBV12-4 and TRBJ1-2; TRBD1 might be the D (6 bases). The CDR3 loop spans 14 amino acids. Trimming pared 5 bases from V and 6 bases from J, leaving 16 bases between. The CDR3 region is CASSLGGGLDGYTF. The CDR3, as DNA: TGTGCCAGCAGTCTAGGGGGGGGGCTAGATGGCTACACCTTC.

The chain recombines TRBV20-1 with TRBJ2-1; TRBD2 matches 13 bases. In germline, CDR1 is DFQATT, CDR2 SNEGSKA (reference sequence). Trimming at V came to 7 bases and at J to 3 bases, leaving 0 bases not matched to a gene. CDR3 length: 13 residues. The CDR3 protein is CSGLAGGYNEQFF. The CDR3 DNA follows: TGCAGTGGACTAGCGGGGGGCTACAATGAGCAGTTCTTC.

Notes on this clonotype: At one end the junction does not follow the germline gene, possibly because of a read error. This chain links TRBV12-3 or TRBV12-4 with TRBJ2-2; the match to TRBD2 covers 11 bases. The CDR3 loop spans 19 amino acids. Written as DNA, the CDR3 is TGTGCCATCAGTTTACTAGGTTTAGCGGGAGGGTTTCGAACCGGGGAGCTGTTTTTT. It codes for CAISLLGLAGGFRTGELFF.

This clonotype came up many times. V gene TRBV15 combines with J gene TRBJ2-7; no reliable D call. CDR3 size: 15 residues. Per the germline V gene, CDR1 is LNHNV and CDR2 is YYDKDF (reference sequence). V was trimmed by 5 bases and J by 1 base, leaving 15 bases between them. CDR3 coding DNA: TGTGCCACCAGCGAACTTTCGGAACCATCCTACGAGCAGTACTTC. It codes for CATSELSEPSYEQYF.

This clonotype was counted many times. V and J are TRBV3-1 and TRBJ2-7, with D unresolved. The V end was cut by 2 bases, the J end by 6 bases, with 11 bases between. The CDR3 consists of 13 residues. Germline V gene sequence: CDR1 LGHDT, CDR2 YNNKEL (reference sequence). The CDR3 coding sequence is TGTGCCAGCAGCCAATCTGGTATTGGCGAGCAGTACGTC. Protein: CASSQSGIGEQYV.

The chain recombines TRBV6-1 with TRBJ2-3; 10 nucleotides line up with TRBD1. The length of the CDR3 is 14 residues. The V and J ends lost 8 bases and 4 bases, in that order; junction bases with no gene match: 6. Germline V lookup: CDR1 MNHNS, CDR2 SASEGT. The CDR3 sequence is CASRQGAFPDTQYF. CDR3 DNA sequence: TGTGCCAGCCGACAGGGGGCTTTTCCAGATACGCAGTATTTT.

CDR3 amino acids: CSARALQTSGVYNEQFF. CDR3 nucleotide sequence: TGCAGTGCTAGAGCCCTGCAGACTAGCGGGGTTTACAATGAGCAGTTCTTC. The chain is built from TRBV20-1 and TRBJ2-1; TRBD2 aligns across 11 bases. The CDR3 contains 17 residues. Trimming cost V 1 base and J 4 bases; bases outside gene matches: 9. CDR1 is DFQATT and CDR2 is SNEGSKA in the germline V gene (reference sequence).

In its sample, this clonotype was seen a few times. J is TRBJ1-6 and V is TRBV3-1; TRBD1 matches 11 bases. The V segment lost 5 bases and the J segment 11 bases; nucleotides outside the gene matches: 5. The CDR3 extends over 14 amino acids. CDR1 and CDR2 from the germline V gene are LGHDT and YNNKEL (reference sequence). The CDR3 sequence is CASSSGQGGTPLHF. CDR3 nucleotides: TGTGCCAGCAGCTCGGGACAGGGGGGGACACCCCTCCACTTT. Combining the CDR3 with reference TRBV3-1 and TRBJ1-6 gives the whole variable domain DTAVSQTPKYLVTQMGNDKSIKCEQNLGHDTMYWYKQDSKKFLKIMFSYNNKELIINETVPNRFSPKSPDKAHLNLHINSLELGDSAVYFCASSSGQGGTPLHFGNGTRLTVT.

This clonotype was found a few times. V gene TRBV5-1 combines with J gene TRBJ2-1; 12 positions match TRBD2. Looked up from germline, CDR1 is SGHRS and CDR2 is YFSETQ. This CDR3 is 15 amino acids long. V lost 6 bases, J lost 2 bases, and 3 bases stayed unmatched. The CDR3 reads CASTTSGGPYNEQFF. The CDR3 bases are TGCGCCAGCACAACTAGCGGGGGGCCCTACAATGAGCAGTTCTTC.

CDR3 sequence: CAGKGAGSETQYF. For the CDR3, the DNA is TGTGCCGGAAAAGGGGCGGGATCAGAGACCCAGTACTTC. The gene calls are TRBV10-3 and TRBJ2-5; maybe TRBD2 (6 bases). Germline V gives CDR1 ENHRY, CDR2 SYGVKD. V was trimmed by 11 bases and J by 4 bases, leaving 17 bases between them. This CDR3 is 13 amino acids long.

This clonotype was counted between two and nine times. In DNA, the CDR3 is TGCAGTGCTAGGACTAGCGGGAGGGTCGAGCAGTACTTC. Translation: CSARTSGRVEQYF. The V call is TRBV20-1, the J call TRBJ2-7; 14 bases map to TRBD2. This CDR3 has 13 amino acids. J was trimmed by 6 bases and V by 3 bases; bases with no gene match: 1. From germline, CDR1 is DFQATT and CDR2 SNEGSKA (reference sequence).

This clonotype has ten or more counts. The J gene is TRBJ1-5, the V gene TRBV28; TRBD1 is a possible D gene (5 bases). Germline-derived CDR1 and CDR2 are MDHEN and SYDVKM. V was pared by 5 bases and J by 6 bases, with 17 bases between. The CDR3 spans 15 residues. The CDR3 is CASSASGRGVQPQHF. The CDR3 coding sequence is TGTGCCAGCAGTGCCTCGGGACGTGGAGTTCAGCCCCAGCATTTT.

This clonotype has a handful of counts. The chain couples TRBV10-3 to TRBJ2-2; D perhaps matches TRBD1 (6 bases). The CDR3 is made up of 14 amino acids. Germline CDR1 and CDR2: ENHRY and SYGVKD. V was trimmed by 8 bases and J by 2 bases, leaving 12 bases between them. This CDR3 is CAIPGASNTGELFF. CDR3 in DNA: TGTGCCATCCCAGGGGCGTCAAACACCGGGGAGCTGTTTTTT.

The CDR3 spells CASSFSVKETQYF. The CDR3 DNA follows: TGTGCCAGCAGTTTCAGCGTAAAAGAGACCCAGTACTTC. The V call is TRBV12-3 or TRBV12-4, the J call TRBJ2-5; D call uncertain. The CDR3 is 13 residues long. Trimming removed 3 bases from V and 3 bases from J, with 8 bases in between.

This clonotype was observed at least ten times. The V call is TRBV25-1, the J call TRBJ1-2, with D possibly matching TRBD1 (6 bases). The CDR3 runs to 14 residues. V was cut by 3 bases and J by 5 bases, with 13 bases left in between. Germline V CDR1 and CDR2: MGHDK, SYGVNS. The DNA for the CDR3 is TGTGCCAGCAGTGAGCCGGGACACCAGTATGGCTACACCTTC. The encoded protein is CASSEPGHQYGYTF.

This clonotype has more than one count but fewer than ten. The chain joins TRBV24-1 to TRBJ1-1; tentatively, D is TRBD1 (6 bases). Between the trimmed V and J ends, which lost 6 bases and 4 bases, there was a span of 11 bases. The CDR3 extends over 13 amino acids. The germline CDR1 and CDR2 sequences are KGHDR and SFDVKD. The CDR3 loop reads CATSPGAGTEAFF. The CDR3 DNA reads TGTGCCACCAGTCCGGGGGCAGGCACTGAAGCTTTCTTT.

A few counts support this clonotype. The genes are TRBV20-1 and TRBJ1-1; D possibly corresponds to TRBD1 (5 bases). The CDR3 spans 12 residues. Germline values: CDR1 DFQATT, CDR2 SNEGSKA (reference sequence). The V end was cut by 4 bases, the J end by 8 bases, with 14 bases between. The DNA of the CDR3 is TGCAGTGCTACAGGGACCTATAGGGAAGCTTTCTTT. It specifies CSATGTYREAFF.

This chain links TRBV15 with TRBJ1-3; D ambiguous. CDR1 is LNHNV and CDR2 is YYDKDF in the germline V gene (reference sequence). The CDR3 spans 16 residues. Trimming took 6 bases from V and 0 from J, leaving 15 bases between them. CDR3 coding DNA: TGTGCCACCAGGCACGAGCGGTGGTCCTCTGGAAACACCATATATTTT. Translating gives CATRHERWSSGNTIYF.

The gene calls are TRBV6-1 and TRBJ2-2, with D possibly called TRBD1 or TRBD2 (5 bases each). The CDR3 extends over 13 amino acids. V was trimmed by 7 bases and J by 2 bases, leaving 8 bases between them. Looked up from germline, CDR1 is MNHNS and CDR2 is SASEGT. The CDR3 DNA reads TGTGCCAGCACCAGGGACAACACCGGGGAGCTGTTTTTT. Protein product: CASTRDNTGELFF.

In this sample, this clonotype turned up a few times. The chain carries TRBV20-1 and TRBJ2-3; the D is unclear. The V gene lost 3 bases and the J gene lost 0 bases, with 19 bases spanning the gap. CDR1 DFQATT and CDR2 SNEGSKA come from the germline V gene (reference sequence). The CDR3 spans 17 residues. In DNA form, the CDR3 reads TGCAGTGCTAGCGCTTTCAAGTATTCCTCTAGCACAGATACGCAGTATTTT. As protein: CSASAFKYSSSTDTQYF.

The table lists this clonotype with a few counts. The genes are TRBV3-1 and TRBJ2-7, with D uncertain. CDR1 and CDR2 from the germline V gene are LGHDT and YNNKEL (reference sequence). V dropped 3 bases and J dropped 0 bases, with 9 bases sitting between them. CDR3 length equals 14 residues. CDR3 region: CASSQGQDSYEQYV. CDR3 bases: TGTGCCAGCAGCCAGGGCCAGGACTCCTACGAGCAGTACGTC.

This clonotype was found a few times. V usage is TRBV27 and J usage is TRBJ2-7; TRBD2 aligns across 8 bases. The length of the CDR3 is 14 residues. With 7 bases clipped from V and 2 bases from J, the junction kept 7 bases outside the gene matches. Germline V gives CDR1 MNHEY, CDR2 SMNVEV (reference sequence). This CDR3 reads CASTKSGSTYEQYF. CDR3 in DNA: TGTGCCAGCACTAAGAGCGGGAGCACCTACGAGCAGTACTTC.

This clonotype was detected many times. The genes are TRBV24-1 and TRBJ2-3; D is uncertain. The V gene's germline CDR1 is KGHDR and CDR2 SFDVKD. This CDR3 region has 12 residues. The V and J ends lost 3 bases and 3 bases respectively, with 3 bases between them. CDR3 residues: CATSDRTDTQYF. The CDR3 DNA reads TGTGCCACCAGTGATAGGACAGATACGCAGTATTTT.

The chain has TRBV7-9 and TRBJ2-1; 8 bases match TRBD2. The germline V gene has CDR1 SEHNR and CDR2 FQNEAQ (reference sequence). CDR3 size: 16 residues. J gave up 3 bases and V 5 bases, and 9 bases lay outside the gene matches. DNA of the CDR3: TGTGCCAGCAGCGGGGAAGGGGCGGGAGGCTACAATGAGCAGTTCTTC. This encodes CASSGEGAGGYNEQFF.

This clonotype has a handful of counts. This rearrangement joins TRBV20-1 to TRBJ2-1; 8 bases map to TRBD2. V gave up 3 bases and J gave up 9 bases; unmatched junction bases: 13. There are 15 residues in the CDR3. Germline CDR1 reads DFQATT; CDR2 reads SNEGSKA (reference sequence). CDR3 coding DNA: TGCAGTGCTAGTTTAGGGAGCGGGAGTAGGTTTGAGCAGTTCTTC. Its translation: CSASLGSGSRFEQFF.

This clonotype was recorded at least ten times. The chain has TRBV5-1 and TRBJ2-1, with a tentative D call TRBD2 (5 bases). CDR3 length: 15 amino acids. Germline V lookup: CDR1 SGHRS, CDR2 YFSETQ. V lost 2 bases and J lost 2, with 11 bases in between. CDR3 bases: TGCGCCAGCAGCTTCGAGGGCCGGGCCTACAATGAGCAGTTCTTC. Amino acids: CASSFEGRAYNEQFF.